The 9 T cell receptor beta chains below come from one sample, sequenced in a study of CD8+CD57+ T cells in acquired aplastic anemia. CDR3 and TCR beta VDJ profiling relied on genomic DNA as the template. TCRdb called the reads again in MiXCR, with one record for every CDR3 protein. The table lists some 190,000 distinct CDR3 sequences, 46% of them singletons. The sequenced sample was sorted CD4+, CD8+, or CD8+CD57+ T cells (not recorded which) from PBMCs. The source is a human donor in good health.

This clonotype was picked up many times. The chain has TRBV7-9 and TRBJ1-6; the match to TRBD1 covers 7 bases. Looked up from germline, CDR1 is SEHNR and CDR2 is FQNEAQ (reference sequence). The length of the CDR3 is 17 residues. J was trimmed by 0 bases and V by 5 bases; bases with no gene match: 7. The CDR3 spells CASSQPTGSSYNSPLHF. The CDR3 nucleotides read TGTGCCAGCAGCCAACCGACAGGGAGCTCCTATAATTCACCCCTCCACTTT.

The chain is built from TRBV9 and TRBJ1-2; D may be TRBD1 (5 bases). Germline V gene sequence: CDR1 SGDLS, CDR2 YYNGEE. CDR3 length: 13 amino acids. The V end lost 0 bases, the J end lost 4 bases, and 7 bases lay between the germline ends. CDR3 DNA sequence: TGTGCCAGCAGCGTAGAAGGGACCTATGGCTACACCTTC. Its protein product is CASSVEGTYGYTF. The complete variable domain, with remaining parts taken from reference TRBV9 and TRBJ1-2, reads DSGVTQTPKHLITATGQRVTLRCSPRSGDLSVYWYQQSLDQGLQFLIQYYNGEERAKGNILERFSAQQFPDLHSELNLSSLELGDSALYFCASSVEGTYGYTFGSGTRLTVV.

In its sample, this clonotype was seen once. The chain joins TRBV29-1 to TRBJ1-1, with D maybe TRBD1 (5 bases). The CDR3 covers 13 residues. Trimming took off 4 bases at V and 5 bases at J, with 14 bases between the two ends. Germline CDR1 is SQVTM and CDR2 is ANQGSEA. Here the CDR3 DNA reads TGCAGCGTTGGTGTGGGGGAGGGAACTGAAGCTTTCTTT. This sequence encodes CSVGVGEGTEAFF.

V gene TRBV20-1 combines with J gene TRBJ1-1; D is possibly TRBD1 (6 bases). Germline V gives CDR1 DFQATT, CDR2 SNEGSKA (reference sequence). The V gene lost 6 bases and the J gene lost 3 bases, with 14 bases spanning the gap. The CDR3 runs to 13 residues. The CDR3 reads CSAGGGADTEAFF. CDR3 coding DNA: TGCAGTGCCGGGGGGGGGGCTGACACTGAAGCTTTCTTT.

A few counts support this clonotype. V is TRBV20-1 and J is TRBJ2-7, with D unresolved. Trimming removed 7 bases from V and 5 bases from J, with 12 bases in between. Germline CDR1 is DFQATT and CDR2 is SNEGSKA (reference sequence). The CDR3 runs to 11 residues. The CDR3 sequence is CSGTDGHEQYF. CDR3 bases: TGCAGTGGCACCGACGGTCACGAGCAGTACTTC.

This clonotype was seen many times. The V gene is TRBV4-3, the J gene TRBJ1-5; D might be TRBD1 (5 bases). The germline V gene has CDR1 LGHNA and CDR2 YSLEER. This CDR3 is built from 14 residues. V was cut by 1 base and J by 7 bases, with 11 bases left in between. CDR3 sequence (DNA): TGCGCCAGCAGCCAAGGAATCGGGGACCAGCCCCAGCATTTT. This codes for CASSQGIGDQPQHF.

Only a few counts were recorded for this clonotype. The V call is TRBV24-1, the J call TRBJ2-7, with D unresolved. The J call may be mistaken, given a closer DNA end match to TRBJ2-5. The V gene's germline CDR1 is KGHDR and CDR2 SFDVKD. This CDR3 has 8 amino acids. The CDR3: CAQETQYF. In nucleotides, the CDR3 is TGTGCGCAAGAGACCCAGTACTTC.

This clonotype has at least ten counts. This chain links TRBV7-3 with TRBJ1-2, with no clear D. V shed 2 bases and J shed 5 bases, with 12 bases lying between them. There are 14 residues in the CDR3. CDR1 SGHTA and CDR2 FQGTGA come from the germline V gene. CDR3 nucleotide sequence: TGTGCCAGCAGCTTATATCCGGGCGGGTATGGCTACACCTTC. Its translation: CASSLYPGGYGYTF. The entire variable domain, with the rest obtained from reference TRBV7-3 and TRBJ1-2, is as follows: GAGVSQTPSNKVTEKGKYVELRCDPISGHTALYWYRQSLGQGPEFLIYFQGTGAADDSGLPNDRFFAVRPEGSVSTLKIQRTERGDSAVYLCASSLYPGGYGYTFGSGTRLTVV.

J is TRBJ2-1 and V is TRBV29-1; 10 bases align to TRBD2. The V gene's germline CDR1 is SQVTM and CDR2 ANQGSEA. Trimming took 1 base from V and 9 from J; bases not matched to a gene: 9. The CDR3 has 15 residues. CDR3: CSVEATSGNGGEQFF. CDR3 in DNA: TGCAGCGTTGAAGCTACTAGCGGGAATGGAGGTGAGCAGTTCTTC.